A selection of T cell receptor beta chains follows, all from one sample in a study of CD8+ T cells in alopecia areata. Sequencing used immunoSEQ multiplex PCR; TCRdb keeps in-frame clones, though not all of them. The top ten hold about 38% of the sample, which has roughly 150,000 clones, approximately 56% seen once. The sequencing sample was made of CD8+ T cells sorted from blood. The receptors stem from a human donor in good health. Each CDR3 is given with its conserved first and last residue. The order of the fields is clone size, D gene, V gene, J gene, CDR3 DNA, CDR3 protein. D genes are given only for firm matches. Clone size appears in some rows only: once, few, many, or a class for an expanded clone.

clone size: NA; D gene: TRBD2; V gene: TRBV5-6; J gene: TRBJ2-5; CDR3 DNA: TGTGCCAGCAGCGCCGCGTCGGGACTAGCGGAGACCCAGTACTTC; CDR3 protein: CASSAASGLAETQYF
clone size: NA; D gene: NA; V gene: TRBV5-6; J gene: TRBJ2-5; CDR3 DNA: TGTGCCAGCAGCTTGGATGAGACCCAGTACTTC; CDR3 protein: CASSLDETQYF
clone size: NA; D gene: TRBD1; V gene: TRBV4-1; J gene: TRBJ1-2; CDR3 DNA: TGCGCCAGCAGCCAAGTTGGGACAGGGAACTATGGCTACACCTTC; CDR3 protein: CASSQVGTGNYGYTF
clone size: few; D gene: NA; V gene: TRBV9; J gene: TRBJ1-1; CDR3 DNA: TGTGCCAGCAGCTATACATCCACCGGACACAACACTGAAGCTTTCTTT; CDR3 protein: CASSYTSTGHNTEAFF
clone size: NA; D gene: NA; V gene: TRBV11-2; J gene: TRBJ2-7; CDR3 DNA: TGTGCCAGCAGGAAGGACGGACCTTTAAATCCGCAGTACTTC; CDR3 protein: CASRKDGPLNPQYF
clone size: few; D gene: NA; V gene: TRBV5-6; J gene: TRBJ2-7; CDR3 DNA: TGTGCCAGCAGCGGGGGGTACGAGCAGTACTTC; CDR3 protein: CASSGGYEQYF
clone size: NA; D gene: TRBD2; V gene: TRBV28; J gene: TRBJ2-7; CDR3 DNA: TGTGCCAGCCAAGTCGGGCTAGCGGACTACGAGCAGTACTTC; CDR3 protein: CASQVGLADYEQYF
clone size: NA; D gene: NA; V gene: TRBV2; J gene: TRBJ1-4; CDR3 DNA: TGTGCCAGCAGAACGGGACCTAATGAAAAACTGTTTTTT; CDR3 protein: CASRTGPNEKLFF
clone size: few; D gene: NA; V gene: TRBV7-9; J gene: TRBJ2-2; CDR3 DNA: TGTGCCAGCAGCGGTATAGCCGGGGAGCTGTTTTTT; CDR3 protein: CASSGIAGELFF
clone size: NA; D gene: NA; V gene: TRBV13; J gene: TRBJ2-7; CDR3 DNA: TGTGCCAGCACGGGACGGAGTCCGAACGAGCAGTACTTC; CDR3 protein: CASTGRSPNEQYF
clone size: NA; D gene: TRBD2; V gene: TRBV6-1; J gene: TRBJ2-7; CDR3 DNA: TGTGCTAGCAGGAAAGGGGAGGGGTCCTACGAGCAGTACTTC; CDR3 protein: CASRKGEGSYEQYF
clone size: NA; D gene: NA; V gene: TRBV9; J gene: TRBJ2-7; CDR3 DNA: TGTGCCAGCAGCGTAGCGTCCGGAACGGACGAGCAGTACTTC; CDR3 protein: CASSVASGTDEQYF
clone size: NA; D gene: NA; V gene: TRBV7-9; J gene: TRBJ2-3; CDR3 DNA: TGTGCCAGCAGCTTATTCACAGATACGCAGTATTTT; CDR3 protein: CASSLFTDTQYF
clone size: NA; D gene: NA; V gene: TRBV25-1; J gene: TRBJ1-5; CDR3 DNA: TGTGCCAGCAGTGACGGCTCCGGCGGCGATGCGCCCCAGCATTTT; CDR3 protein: CASSDGSGGDAPQHF
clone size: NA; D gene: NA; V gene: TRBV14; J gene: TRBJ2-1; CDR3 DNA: TGTGCCAGCAGCCCTTACAGGGTTGGCAATGGGCAGTTCTTC; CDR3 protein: CASSPYRVGNGQFF
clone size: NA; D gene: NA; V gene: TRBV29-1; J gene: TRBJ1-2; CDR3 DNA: TGCAGCGCCGATGGAGGCAACAACTATGGCTACACCTTC; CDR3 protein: CSADGGNNYGYTF
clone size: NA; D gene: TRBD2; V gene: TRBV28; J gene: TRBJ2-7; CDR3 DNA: TGTGCCAGCAGTCTCCCGGGACTAGCCTACGAGCAGTACTTC; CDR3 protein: CASSLPGLAYEQYF
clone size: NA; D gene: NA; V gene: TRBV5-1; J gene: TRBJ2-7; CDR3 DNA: TGCGCCAGCAGCTCCTACCCTGGGGAATACGAGCAGTACTTC; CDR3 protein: CASSSYPGEYEQYF
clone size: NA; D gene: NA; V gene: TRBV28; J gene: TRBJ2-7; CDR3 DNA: TGTGCCAGCAGTCCGGCCCTGGACGCCTCCCAAGACTACGAGCAGTACTTC; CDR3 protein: CASSPALDASQDYEQYF
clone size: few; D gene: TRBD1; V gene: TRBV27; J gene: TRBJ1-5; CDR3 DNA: TGTGCCAGCAGTGCGGGACAGGATTACCAGCCCCAGCATTTT; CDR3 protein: CASSAGQDYQPQHF
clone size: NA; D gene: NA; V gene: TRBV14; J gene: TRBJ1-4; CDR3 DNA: TGTGCCAGCAGCCAAGACCGAAACCCGACTGCAACTAATGAAAAACTGTTTTTT; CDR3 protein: CASSQDRNPTATNEKLFF
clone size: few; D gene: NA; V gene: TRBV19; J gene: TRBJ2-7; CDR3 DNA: TGTGCCAGTAGTATTTCGGCAGGATACAACTACGAGCAGTACTTC; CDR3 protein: CASSISAGYNYEQYF
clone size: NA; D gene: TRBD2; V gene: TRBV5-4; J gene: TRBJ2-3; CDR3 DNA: TGTGCCAGCAGCCCGTCGGGAGGGGGCACAGATACGCAGTATTTT; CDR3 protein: CASSPSGGGTDTQYF
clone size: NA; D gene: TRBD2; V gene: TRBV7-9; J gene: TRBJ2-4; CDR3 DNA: TGTGCCAGCAGCCCGGGGACTAGCGGGCCTATAGCCAAAAACATTCAGTACTTC; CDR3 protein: CASSPGTSGPIAKNIQYF
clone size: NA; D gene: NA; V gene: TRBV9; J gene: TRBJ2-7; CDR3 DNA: TGTGCCAGCAGCGTAGGGGCAGGGTACAACTACGAGCAGTACTTC; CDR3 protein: CASSVGAGYNYEQYF
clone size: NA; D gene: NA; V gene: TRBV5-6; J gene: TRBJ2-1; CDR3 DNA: TGTGCCAGCAGCCGGAACCGGGAGTGGGGCAATGAGCAGTTCTTC; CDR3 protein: CASSRNREWGNEQFF
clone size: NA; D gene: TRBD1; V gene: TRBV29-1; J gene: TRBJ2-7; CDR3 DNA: TGCAGCGTTGGCTGGGACAGGGGGCCATACGAGCAGTACTTC; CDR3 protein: CSVGWDRGPYEQYF
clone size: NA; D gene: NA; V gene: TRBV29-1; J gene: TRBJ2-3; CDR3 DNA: TGCAGCGTTGCCCCGGAAACTAGCACAGATACGCAGTATTTT; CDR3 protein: CSVAPETSTDTQYF
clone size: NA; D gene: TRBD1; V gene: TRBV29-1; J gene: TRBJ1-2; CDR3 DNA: TGCAGCGTTGAAGAGCGACAGGGGCGAGGCTACACCTTC; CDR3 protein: CSVEERQGRGYTF
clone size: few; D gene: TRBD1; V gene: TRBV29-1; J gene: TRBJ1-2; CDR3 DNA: TGCAGCGTAGTTACAGGGGTCGAGGGCTACACCTTC; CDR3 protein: CSVVTGVEGYTF
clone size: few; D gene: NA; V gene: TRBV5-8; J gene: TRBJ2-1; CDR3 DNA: TGTGCCAGCAGCTTGGGGGTCGATGAGCAGTTCTTC; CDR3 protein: CASSLGVDEQFF
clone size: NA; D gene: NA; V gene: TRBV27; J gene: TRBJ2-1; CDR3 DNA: TGTGCCAGCAGCAGGAGCTCCTACAATGAGCAGTTCTTC; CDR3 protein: CASSRSSYNEQFF
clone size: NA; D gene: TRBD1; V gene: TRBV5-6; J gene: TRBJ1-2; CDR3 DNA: TGTGCCAGCAGTCAGGGGACAGGGGTAAATGGCTACACCTTC; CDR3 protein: CASSQGTGVNGYTF
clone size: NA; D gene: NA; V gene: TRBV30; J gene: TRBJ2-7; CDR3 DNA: TGTGCCTGGAGTGTCGGACACTCCTACGAGCAGTACTTC; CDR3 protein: CAWSVGHSYEQYF
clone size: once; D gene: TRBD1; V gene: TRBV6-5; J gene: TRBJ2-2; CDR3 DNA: TGTGCCAGCAGTTTACGTTCCAGGGGGACCGGGGAGCTGTTTTTT; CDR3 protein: CASSLRSRGTGELFF
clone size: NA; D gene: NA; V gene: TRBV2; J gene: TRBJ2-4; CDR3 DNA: TGTGCCAGCAGTGATATCAGGGAGAGGCTGTACTTC; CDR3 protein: CASSDIRERLYF
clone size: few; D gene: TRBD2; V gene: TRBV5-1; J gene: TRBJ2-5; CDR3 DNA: TGCGCCAGCAGCCCCGGAACTAGCGGGATCCAAGAGACCCAGTACTTC; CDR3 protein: CASSPGTSGIQETQYF
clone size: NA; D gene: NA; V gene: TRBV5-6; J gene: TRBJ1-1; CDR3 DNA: TGTGCCAGCAGCTTGAGGGGTAGCACTGAAGCTTTCTTT; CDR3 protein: CASSLRGSTEAFF
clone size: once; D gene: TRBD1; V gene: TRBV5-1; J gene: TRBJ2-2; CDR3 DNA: TGCGCCAGCAGCGAGGGACAGGGTCCGGCCGGGGAGCTGTTTTTT; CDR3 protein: CASSEGQGPAGELFF
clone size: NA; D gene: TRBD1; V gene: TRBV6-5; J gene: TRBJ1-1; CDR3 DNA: TGTGCCAGCAAACAGGGGGGGCGTGAAGCTTTCTTT; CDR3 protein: CASKQGGREAFF
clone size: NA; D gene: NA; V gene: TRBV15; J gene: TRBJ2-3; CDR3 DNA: TGTGCCACCAGCAGAGAGAGGCTTCCCCCAGATACGCAGTATTTT; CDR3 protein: CATSRERLPPDTQYF
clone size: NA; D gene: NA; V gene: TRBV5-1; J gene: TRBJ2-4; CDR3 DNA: TGCGCCAGCAGCCCGGTAGAGGCCGTGAACATTCAGTACTTC; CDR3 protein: CASSPVEAVNIQYF
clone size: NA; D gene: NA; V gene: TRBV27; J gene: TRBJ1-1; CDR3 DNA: TGTGCCAGCAGTGGTGCGACCCAGACCACTGAAGCTTTCTTT; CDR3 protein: CASSGATQTTEAFF
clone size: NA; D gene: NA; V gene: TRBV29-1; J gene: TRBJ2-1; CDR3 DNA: TGCAGCGTTCCGACTTCGAGGCGGGGGCACTACAATGAGCAGTTCTTC; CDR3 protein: CSVPTSRRGHYNEQFF
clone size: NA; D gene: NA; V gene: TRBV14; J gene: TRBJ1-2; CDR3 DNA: TGTGCCAGCAGCCAAGAGGGGTATGGCTACACCTTC; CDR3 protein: CASSQEGYGYTF
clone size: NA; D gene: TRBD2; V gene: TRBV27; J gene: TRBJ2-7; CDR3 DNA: TGTGCCAGCAGCCCCTTAGCGGGAGGTTACGAGCAGTACTTC; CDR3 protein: CASSPLAGGYEQYF
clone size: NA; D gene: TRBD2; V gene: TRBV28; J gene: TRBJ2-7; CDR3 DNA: TGTGCCAGCAGTTTATCGGCTAGCGGCACCTACGAGCAGTACTTC; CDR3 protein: CASSLSASGTYEQYF
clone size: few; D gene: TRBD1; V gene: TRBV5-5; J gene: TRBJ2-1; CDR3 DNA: TGTGCCAGCAGCTGGGGGACAGGGCAGAATGAGCAGTTCTTC; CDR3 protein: CASSWGTGQNEQFF